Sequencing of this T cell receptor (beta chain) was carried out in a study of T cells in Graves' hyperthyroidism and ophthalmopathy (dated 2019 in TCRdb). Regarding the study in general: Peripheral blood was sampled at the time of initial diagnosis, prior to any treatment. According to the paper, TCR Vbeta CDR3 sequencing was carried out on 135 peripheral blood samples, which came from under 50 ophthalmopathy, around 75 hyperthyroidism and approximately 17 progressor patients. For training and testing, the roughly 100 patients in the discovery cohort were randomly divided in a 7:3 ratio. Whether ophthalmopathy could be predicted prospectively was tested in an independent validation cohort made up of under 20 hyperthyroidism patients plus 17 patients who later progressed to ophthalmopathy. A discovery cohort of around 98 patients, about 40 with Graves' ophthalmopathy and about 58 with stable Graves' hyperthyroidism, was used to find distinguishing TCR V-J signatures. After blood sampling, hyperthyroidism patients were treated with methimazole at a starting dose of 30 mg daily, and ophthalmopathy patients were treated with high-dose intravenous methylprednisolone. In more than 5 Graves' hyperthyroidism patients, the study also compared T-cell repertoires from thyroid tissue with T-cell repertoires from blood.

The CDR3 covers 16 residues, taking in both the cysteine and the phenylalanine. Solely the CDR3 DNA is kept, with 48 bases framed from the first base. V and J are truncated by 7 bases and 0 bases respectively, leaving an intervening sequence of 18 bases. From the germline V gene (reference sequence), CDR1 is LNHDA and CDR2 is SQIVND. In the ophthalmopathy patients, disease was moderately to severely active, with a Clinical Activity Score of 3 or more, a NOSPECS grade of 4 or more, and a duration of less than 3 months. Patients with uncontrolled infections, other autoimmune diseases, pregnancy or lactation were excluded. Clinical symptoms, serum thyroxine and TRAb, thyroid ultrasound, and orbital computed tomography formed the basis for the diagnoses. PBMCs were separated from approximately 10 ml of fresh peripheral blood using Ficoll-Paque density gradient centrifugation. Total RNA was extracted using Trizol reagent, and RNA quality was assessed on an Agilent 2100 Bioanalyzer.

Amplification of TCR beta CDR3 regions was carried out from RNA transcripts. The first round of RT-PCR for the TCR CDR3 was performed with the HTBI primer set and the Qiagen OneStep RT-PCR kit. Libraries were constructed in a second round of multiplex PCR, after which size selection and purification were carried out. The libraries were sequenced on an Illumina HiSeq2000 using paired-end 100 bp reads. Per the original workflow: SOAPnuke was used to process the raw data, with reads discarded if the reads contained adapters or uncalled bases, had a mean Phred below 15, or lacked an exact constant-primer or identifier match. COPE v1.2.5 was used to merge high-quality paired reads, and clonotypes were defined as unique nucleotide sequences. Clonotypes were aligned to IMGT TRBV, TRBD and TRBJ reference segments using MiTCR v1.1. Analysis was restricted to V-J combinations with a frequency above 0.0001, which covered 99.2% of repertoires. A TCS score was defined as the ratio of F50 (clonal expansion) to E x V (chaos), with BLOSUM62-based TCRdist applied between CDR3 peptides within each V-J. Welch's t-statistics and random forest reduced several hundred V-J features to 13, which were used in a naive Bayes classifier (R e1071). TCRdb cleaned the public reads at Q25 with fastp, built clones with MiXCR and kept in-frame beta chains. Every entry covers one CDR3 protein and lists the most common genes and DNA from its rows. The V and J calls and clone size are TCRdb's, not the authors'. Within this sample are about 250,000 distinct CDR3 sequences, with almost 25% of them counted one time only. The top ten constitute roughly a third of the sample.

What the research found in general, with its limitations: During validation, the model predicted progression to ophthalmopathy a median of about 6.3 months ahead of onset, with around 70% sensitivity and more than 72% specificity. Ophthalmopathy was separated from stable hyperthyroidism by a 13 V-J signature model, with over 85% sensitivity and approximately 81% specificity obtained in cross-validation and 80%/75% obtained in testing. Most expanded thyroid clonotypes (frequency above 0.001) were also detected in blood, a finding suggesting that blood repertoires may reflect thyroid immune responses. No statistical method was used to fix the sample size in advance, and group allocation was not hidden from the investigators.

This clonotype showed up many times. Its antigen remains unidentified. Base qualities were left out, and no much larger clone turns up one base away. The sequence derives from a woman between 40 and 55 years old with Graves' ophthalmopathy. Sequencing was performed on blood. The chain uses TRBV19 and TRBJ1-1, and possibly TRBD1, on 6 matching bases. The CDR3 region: CASTKIGGQLNTEAFF. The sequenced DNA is TGTGCCAGTACCAAAATAGGGGGGCAGTTGAACACTGAAGCTTTCTTT.